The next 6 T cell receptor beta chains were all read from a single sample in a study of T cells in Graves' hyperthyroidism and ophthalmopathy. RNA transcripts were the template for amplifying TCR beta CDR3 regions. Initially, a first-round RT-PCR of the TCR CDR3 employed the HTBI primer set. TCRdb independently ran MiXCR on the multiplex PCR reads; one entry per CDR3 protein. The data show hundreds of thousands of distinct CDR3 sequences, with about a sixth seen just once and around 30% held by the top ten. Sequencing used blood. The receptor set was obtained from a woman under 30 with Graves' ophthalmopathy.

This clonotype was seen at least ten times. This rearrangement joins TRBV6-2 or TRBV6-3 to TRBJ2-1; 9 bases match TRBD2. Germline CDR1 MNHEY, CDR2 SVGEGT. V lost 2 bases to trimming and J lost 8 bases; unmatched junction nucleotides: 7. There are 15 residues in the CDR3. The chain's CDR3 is CASSYDAGGRYEQFF. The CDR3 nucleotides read TGTGCCAGCAGTTACGACGCGGGAGGGAGGTATGAGCAGTTCTTC.

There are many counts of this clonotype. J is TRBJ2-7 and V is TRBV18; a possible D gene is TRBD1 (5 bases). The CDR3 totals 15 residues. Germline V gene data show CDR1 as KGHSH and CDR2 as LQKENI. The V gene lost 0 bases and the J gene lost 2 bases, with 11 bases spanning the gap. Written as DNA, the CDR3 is TGTGCCAGCTCACCACCGGGGCCGCAACCCTACGAGCAGTACTTC. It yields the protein CASSPPGPQPYEQYF.

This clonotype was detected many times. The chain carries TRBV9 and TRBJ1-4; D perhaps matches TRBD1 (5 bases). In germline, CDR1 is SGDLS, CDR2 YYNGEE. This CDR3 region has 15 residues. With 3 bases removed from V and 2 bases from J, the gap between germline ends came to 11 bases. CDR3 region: CASSATGTTNEKLFF. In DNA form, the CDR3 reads TGTGCCAGCAGCGCAACGGGGACGACTAATGAAAAACTGTTTTTT. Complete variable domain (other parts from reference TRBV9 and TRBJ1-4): DSGVTQTPKHLITATGQRVTLRCSPRSGDLSVYWYQQSLDQGLQFLIQYYNGEERAKGNILERFSAQQFPDLHSELNLSSLELGDSALYFCASSATGTTNEKLFFGSGTQLSVL.

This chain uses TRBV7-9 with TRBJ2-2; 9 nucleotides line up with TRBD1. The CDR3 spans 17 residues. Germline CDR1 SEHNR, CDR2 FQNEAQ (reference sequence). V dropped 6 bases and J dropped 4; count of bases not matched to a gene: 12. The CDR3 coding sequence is TGTGCCAGCAGACCAACCACGAAGACAGGGGGCACCGGGGAGCTGTTTTTT. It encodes CASRPTTKTGGTGELFF.

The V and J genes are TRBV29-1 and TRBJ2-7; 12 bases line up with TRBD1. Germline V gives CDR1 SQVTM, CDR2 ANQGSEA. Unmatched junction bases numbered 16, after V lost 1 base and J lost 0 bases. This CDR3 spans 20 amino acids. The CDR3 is CSVEGLDPRDRGPSSYEQYF. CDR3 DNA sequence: TGCAGCGTTGAAGGTTTAGACCCCCGGGACAGGGGGCCATCCTCCTACGAGCAGTACTTC.

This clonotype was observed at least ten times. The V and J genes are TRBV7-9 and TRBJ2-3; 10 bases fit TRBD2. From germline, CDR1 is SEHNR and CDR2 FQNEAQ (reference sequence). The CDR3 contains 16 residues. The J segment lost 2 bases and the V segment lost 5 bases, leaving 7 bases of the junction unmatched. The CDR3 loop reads CASSSRTSGTTDTQYF. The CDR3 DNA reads TGTGCCAGCAGCAGTAGGACTAGCGGAACCACAGATACGCAGTATTTT.